These T cell receptor beta chains were read from a single sample in a study of neoadjuvant anti-PD-1 for oral cavity cancer. Repertoires were generated with immunoSEQ multiplex PCR, while TCRdb's copy carries only in-frame clones and drops some. Of some 15,000 clones detected, under 75% appear once; the ten largest clones hold 2% to 2.5%. The sample in question was PBMCs, obtained after nivolumab (anti-PD-1) treatment. The receptors shown here come from a person between 40 and 85 years old with oral cavity squamous cell carcinoma. Both conserved end residues are part of each CDR3. The D gene is left open where the match is weak. Not every row has a clone size; where given, it reads once, few, many or a size class.

d_gene	j_gene	abundance	v_gene	CDR3aa	CDR3nt
.	TRBJ1-1	few	TRBV27	CASSSGLTRRTEAFF	TGTGCCAGCAGTTCCGGCCTGACACGGCGAACTGAAGCTTTCTTT
.	TRBJ1-2	.	TRBV5-4	CASSLSRTVDGYTF	TGTGCCAGCAGCTTGTCAAGGACAGTTGATGGCTACACCTTC
.	TRBJ1-5	.	TRBV5-8	CASSLPGYYQPQHF	TGTGCCAGCAGCCTGCCGGGTTATTATCAGCCCCAGCATTTT
.	TRBJ1-3	.	TRBV2	CASSEGRGGGNTIYF	TGTGCCAGCAGTGAAGGCAGGGGAGGAGGAAACACCATATATTTT
.	TRBJ2-7	once	TRBV14	CASSQETDYEQYF	TGTGCCAGCAGCCAAGAAACGGACTACGAGCAGTACTTC
TRBD1	TRBJ1-5	.	TRBV4-1	CASSQVGGQVYARNQPQHF	TGCGCCAGCAGCCAAGTGGGAGGACAGGTCTATGCGAGGAATCAGCCCCAGCATTTT
.	TRBJ2-1	.	TRBV6-5	CASSSSGVSYNEQFF	TGTGCCAGCAGTTCATCCGGGGTATCCTACAATGAGCAGTTCTTC
.	TRBJ2-5	.	TRBV2	CASSEAQTQYF	TGTGCCAGCAGTGAAGCTCAGACCCAGTACTTC
TRBD1	TRBJ1-2	.	TRBV11-2	CASSHGQGGYGYTF	TGTGCCAGCAGCCACGGACAGGGCGGGTATGGCTACACCTTC
TRBD1	TRBJ2-7	.	TRBV2	CASSTNRGIYEQYF	TGTGCCAGCAGTACAAACAGGGGTATCTACGAGCAGTACTTC
TRBD1	TRBJ2-5	.	TRBV6-5	CASSYSTGVQETQYF	TGTGCCAGCAGTTACTCTACAGGGGTCCAAGAGACCCAGTACTTC
.	TRBJ2-3	.	TRBV27	CASSLGGTQYF	TGTGCCAGCAGTTTAGGGGGTACGCAGTATTTT
.	TRBJ2-1	.	TRBV6-5	CASSHGAGDYNEQFF	TGTGCCAGCAGCCATGGGGCAGGAGACTACAATGAGCAGTTCTTC
.	TRBJ1-2	.	TRBV10-3	CAISESTVLGYGYTF	TGTGCCATCAGTGAGTCGACAGTGCTCGGCTATGGCTACACCTTC
.	TRBJ1-3	.	TRBV6-5	CASTKEGSGNTIYF	TGTGCCAGCACTAAGGAGGGATCTGGAAACACCATATATTTT
TRBD1	TRBJ2-7	.	TRBV5-6	CASNRQGSYEQYF	TGTGCCAGCAACCGACAGGGTTCCTACGAGCAGTACTTC
.	TRBJ2-3	.	TRBV2	CASSEALRLARADTQYF	TGTGCCAGCAGTGAAGCGCTTAGGCTAGCTCGGGCAGATACGCAGTATTTT
TRBD1	TRBJ1-1	.	TRBV6-4	CASKRTGSDTEAFF	TGTGCCAGCAAACGGACAGGGAGCGATACTGAAGCTTTCTTT
.	TRBJ2-2	few	TRBV10-1	CASRVDRSTGELFF	TGCGCCAGCAGGGTTGACAGGAGTACCGGGGAGCTGTTTTTT
.	TRBJ2-3	few	TRBV19	CASSIAATDTQYF	TGTGCCAGTAGTATCGCCGCCACAGATACGCAGTATTTT
TRBD2	TRBJ2-2	.	TRBV5-4	CASSRGTRGSLGTGELFF	TGTGCCAGCAGCCGGGGGACCCGCGGGAGTCTAGGCACCGGGGAGCTGTTTTTT
.	TRBJ1-5	.	TRBV5-1	CASSFQPGNNQPQHF	TGCGCCAGCAGCTTTCAACCAGGGAATAATCAGCCCCAGCATTTT
.	TRBJ1-6	.	TRBV6-5	CASNEDGGSPLHF	TGTGCCAGCAACGAGGATGGTGGTTCACCCCTCCACTTT
TRBD1	TRBJ1-2	.	TRBV6-6	CASRRRGQGAIGYTF	TGTGCCAGCAGACGACGCGGGCAGGGGGCAATTGGCTACACCTTC
TRBD1	TRBJ1-1	.	TRBV7-8	CASSPRTGSWAEAFF	TGTGCCAGCAGCCCCCGGACAGGGTCATGGGCTGAAGCTTTCTTT
.	TRBJ2-5	.	TRBV7-9	CASSLASWGRRETQYF	TGTGCCAGCAGCTTAGCGAGCTGGGGGCGCCGAGAGACCCAGTACTTC
.	TRBJ2-1	.	TRBV2	CASTQLVNEQFF	TGTGCCAGCACCCAACTAGTCAATGAGCAGTTCTTC
.	TRBJ1-4	.	TRBV28	CASRPPGQIKLFF	TGTGCCAGCAGGCCCCCGGGACAAATAAAACTGTTTTTT
.	TRBJ2-7	.	TRBV7-9	CASSLATGEQYF	TGTGCCAGCAGCTTAGCCACCGGAGAGCAGTACTTC
TRBD2	TRBJ2-3	.	TRBV6-4	CASSEAGGATDTQYF	TGTGCCAGCAGTGAGGCCGGGGGGGCCACAGATACGCAGTATTTT
.	TRBJ1-1	few	TRBV11-3	CASSERTTNTEAFF	TGTGCCAGCAGCGAAAGAACCACAAACACTGAAGCTTTCTTT
.	TRBJ1-4	.	TRBV4-2	CASSRLLGGSEKLFF	TGTGCCAGCAGCCGGTTATTAGGGGGAAGTGAAAAACTGTTTTTT
.	TRBJ1-1	.	TRBV5-1	CASSLALNTEAFF	TGCGCCAGCAGCTTGGCCCTGAACACTGAAGCTTTCTTT
TRBD1	TRBJ1-1	.	TRBV6-5	CASSYTQGAVTEAFF	TGTGCCAGCAGTTATACTCAGGGGGCGGTCACTGAAGCTTTCTTT
.	TRBJ2-5	.	TRBV10-3	CATNSISGTRFRRETQYF	TGTGCCACCAACAGTATTTCCGGGACACGGTTTAGGCGAGAGACCCAGTACTTC
TRBD1	TRBJ2-7	.	TRBV29-1	CSGGTGVGREQYF	TGCAGCGGGGGGACAGGGGTAGGTCGCGAGCAGTACTTC
.	TRBJ2-6	.	TRBV5-1	CASSSRSRDRGANVLTF	TGCGCCAGCAGCTCTAGAAGCAGGGATCGTGGGGCCAACGTCCTGACTTTC
TRBD2	TRBJ2-1	.	TRBV11-2	CASSLGFGGSRSYNEQFF	TGTGCCAGCAGCTTAGGGTTCGGCGGGAGCCGCTCCTACAATGAGCAGTTCTTC
.	TRBJ1-2	few	TRBV6-6	CASSQQQGNYGYTF	TGTGCCAGCAGTCAGCAACAGGGCAACTATGGCTACACCTTC
.	TRBJ2-5	.	TRBV4-1	CASSHPQGGVGETQYF	TGCGCCAGCAGCCACCCCCAAGGTGGGGTCGGGGAGACCCAGTACTTC
.	TRBJ1-1	.	TRBV30	CAWSGYPMNTEAFF	TGTGCCTGGAGTGGCTACCCGATGAACACTGAAGCTTTCTTT
.	TRBJ2-1	.	TRBV9	CASSVAGPSSYNEQFF	TGTGCCAGCAGCGTAGCGGGACCAAGCTCCTACAATGAGCAGTTCTTC
TRBD1	TRBJ2-2	.	TRBV27	CASSTRTGAGELFF	TGTGCCAGCAGTACGCGGACAGGGGCCGGGGAGCTGTTTTTT
TRBD1	TRBJ2-4	once	TRBV7-9	CASSLGRGQDIQYF	TGTGCCAGCAGCTTAGGTCGGGGACAGGACATTCAGTACTTC
TRBD1	TRBJ1-2	once	TRBV7-9	CASSFTGGTNYGYTF	TGTGCCAGCAGCTTTACAGGGGGCACGAACTATGGCTACACCTTC
.	TRBJ1-5	.	TRBV15	CATSRADSNSNQPQHF	TGTGCCACCAGCAGGGCCGACAGCAATAGCAATCAGCCCCAGCATTTT
TRBD1	TRBJ2-6	.	TRBV5-1	CAASQGAGGANVLTF	TGCGCCGCTTCGCAGGGGGCCGGTGGGGCCAACGTCCTGACTTTC
.	TRBJ1-5	.	TRBV30	CAWALAGKQPQHF	TGTGCCTGGGCCCTGGCGGGGAAGCAGCCCCAGCATTTT
TRBD1	TRBJ1-5	.	TRBV5-1	CASSLEGQGTQPQHF	TGCGCCAGCAGCTTGGAGGGACAGGGAACGCAGCCCCAGCATTTT
.	TRBJ2-2	.	TRBV27	CASSLSWGNTGELFF	TGTGCCAGCAGTTTATCGTGGGGGAACACCGGGGAGCTGTTTTTT
.	TRBJ1-2	few	TRBV5-4	CASSTHVSNYGYTF	TGTGCCAGCAGCACACACGTTTCTAACTATGGCTACACCTTC
.	TRBJ2-4	.	TRBV4-2	CASSQDLGGPKNIQYF	TGTGCCAGCAGCCAAGATCTAGGGGGGCCAAAAAACATTCAGTACTTC
TRBD2	TRBJ2-5	.	TRBV6-1	CASSEVAGDRAQYF	TGTGCCAGCAGTGAGGTAGCGGGGGACCGGGCCCAGTACTTC